This TCR beta chain was captured by sequencing in a study of blood T cell repertoires in COVID-19. Participants' own reports of clinical history determined their cohort assignment. Within 2 weeks before study entry, exposed participants met a COVID-19 case. This CDR3 contains 15 residues. Germline V gene sequence: CDR1 SGHNT, CDR2 YYREEE (reference sequence). Trimming at V came to 3 bases and at J to 3 bases, leaving 2 bases not matched to a gene. There are a few counts of this clone. Original analysis: Amplification from reference gene primers served as the basis for estimated nucleated cell counts. The table came from immunoSEQ multiplex PCR; TCRdb's copy has only in-frame clones and leaves some out. V and J calls and clone size are given by that table; D and trimming were obtained from the DNA. The repertoire holds some 200,000 clones, with 83% as singletons.

The specimen was PBMCs or T cells enriched from blood (not recorded which). This clonotype was obtained from a woman in her 50s who had been exposed to COVID-19. V usage is TRBV5-4 and J usage is TRBJ2-5; 13 nucleotides agree with TRBD2. The CDR3 DNA sequence: TGTGCCAGCAGCTCCGGACTAGCGGGGGAAGAGACCCAGTACTTC. Protein sequence: CASSSGLAGEETQYF.